Here is one TCR beta chain with its context. What it recognizes is unknown. Vbeta (60) and Jbeta (13) primers were used in the PCR. Produced via immunoSEQ multiplex PCR; TCRdb's table is partial and in-frame only. The table includes some 77,000 clones, 80% detected once. This CDR3 region has 16 residues. Germline V gene sequence: CDR1 SGDLS, CDR2 YYNGEE. The V segment lost 6 bases and the J segment 4 bases; nucleotides outside the gene matches: 8. This sample was included in a study of cytomegalovirus exposure and HLA in healthy donors. Looking at the study overall: Of all 380 or so donors who were genotyped, roughly 81% belonged to the Caucasian-associated ancestry cluster. Study observations and caveats: Usually a TCR sequence was rare, but some public TCRs were found in many donors. Trimming of TCR beta V- and J-genes showed a link, identified in a later analysis, to a missense DCLRE1C variant.

The chain recombines TRBV9 with TRBJ2-6, with 9 nucleotides matching TRBD1. The clonotype originates from a middle-aged man in good health and CMV-seropositive. Sequencing was done on a sample of PBMCs. In nucleotides, the CDR3 is TGTGCCAGCAACACACAGGGGGCGCGGGGGGCCAACGTCCTGACTTTC. Protein: CASNTQGARGANVLTF.